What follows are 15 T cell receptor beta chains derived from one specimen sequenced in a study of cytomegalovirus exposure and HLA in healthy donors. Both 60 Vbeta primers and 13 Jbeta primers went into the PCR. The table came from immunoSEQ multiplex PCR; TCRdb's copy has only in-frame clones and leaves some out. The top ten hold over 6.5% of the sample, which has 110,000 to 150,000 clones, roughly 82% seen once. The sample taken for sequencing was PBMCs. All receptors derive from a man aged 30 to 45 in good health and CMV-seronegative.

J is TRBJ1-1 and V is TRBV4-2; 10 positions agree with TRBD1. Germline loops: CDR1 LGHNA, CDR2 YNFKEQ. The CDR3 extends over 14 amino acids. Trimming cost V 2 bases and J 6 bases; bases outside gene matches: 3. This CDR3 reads CASSQRTGGAEAFF. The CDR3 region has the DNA TGTGCCAGCAGCCAAAGGACAGGGGGGGCTGAAGCTTTCTTT.

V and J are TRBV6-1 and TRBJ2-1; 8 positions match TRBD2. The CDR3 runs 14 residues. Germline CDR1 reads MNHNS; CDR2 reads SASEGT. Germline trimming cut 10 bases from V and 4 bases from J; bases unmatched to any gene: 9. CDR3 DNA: TGTGCCACCTGTCCGGGGGGGGGATACAATGAGCAGTTCTTC. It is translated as CATCPGGGYNEQFF.

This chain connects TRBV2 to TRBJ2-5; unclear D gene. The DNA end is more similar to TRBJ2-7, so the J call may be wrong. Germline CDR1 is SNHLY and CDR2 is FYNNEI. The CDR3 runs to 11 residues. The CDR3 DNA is TGTGCCAGCAGTGTTGCCTACGAGCAGTACTTC. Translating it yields CASSVAYEQYF.

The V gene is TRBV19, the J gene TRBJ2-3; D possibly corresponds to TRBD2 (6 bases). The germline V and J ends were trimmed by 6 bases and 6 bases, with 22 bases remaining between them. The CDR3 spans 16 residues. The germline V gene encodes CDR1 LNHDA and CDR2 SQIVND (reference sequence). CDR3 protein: CASRKEGAAEGDTQYF. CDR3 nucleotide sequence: TGTGCCAGTAGAAAGGAGGGAGCGGCTGAGGGGGATACGCAGTATTTT.

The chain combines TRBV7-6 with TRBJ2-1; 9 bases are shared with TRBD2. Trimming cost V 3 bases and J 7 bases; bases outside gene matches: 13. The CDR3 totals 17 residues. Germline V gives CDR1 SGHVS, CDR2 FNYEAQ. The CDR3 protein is CASSFFLFSGRRNEQFF. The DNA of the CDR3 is TGTGCCAGCAGCTTTTTCCTATTTAGCGGGAGACGGAATGAGCAGTTCTTC.

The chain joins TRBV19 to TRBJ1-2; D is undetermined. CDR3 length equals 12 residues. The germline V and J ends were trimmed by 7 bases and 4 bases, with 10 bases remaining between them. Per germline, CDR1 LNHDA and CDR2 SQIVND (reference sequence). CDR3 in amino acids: CASKEGIYGYTF. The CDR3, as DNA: TGTGCCAGTAAGGAGGGAATCTATGGCTACACCTTC.

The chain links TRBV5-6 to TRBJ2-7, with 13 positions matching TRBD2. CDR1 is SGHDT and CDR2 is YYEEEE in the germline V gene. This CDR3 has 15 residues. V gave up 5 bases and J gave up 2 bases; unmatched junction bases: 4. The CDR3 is CASSWGLAGTYEQYF. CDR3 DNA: TGTGCCAGCAGTTGGGGACTAGCGGGAACCTACGAGCAGTACTTC.

CDR3 loop: CASSFQENTEAFF. CDR3 nucleotide sequence: TGTGCCAGCAGTTTTCAGGAGAACACTGAAGCTTTCTTT. The chain carries TRBV28 and TRBJ1-1; D unclear. The CDR3 runs 13 residues. V lost 3 bases and J 1 base, leaving 6 bases between the germline ends. In germline, CDR1 is MDHEN, CDR2 SYDVKM.

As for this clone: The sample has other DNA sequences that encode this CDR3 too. The CDR3 protein is CASSLEGSSYEQYF. The CDR3, as DNA: TGCGCCAGCAGCTTGGAAGGGAGCTCCTACGAGCAGTACTTC. The chain recombines TRBV5-1 with TRBJ2-5; D possibly corresponds to TRBD2 (5 bases). The DNA end favors TRBJ2-7, so the J call may be wrong. Germline V gene sequence: CDR1 SGHRS, CDR2 YFSETQ. The CDR3 sequence is 14 residues long.

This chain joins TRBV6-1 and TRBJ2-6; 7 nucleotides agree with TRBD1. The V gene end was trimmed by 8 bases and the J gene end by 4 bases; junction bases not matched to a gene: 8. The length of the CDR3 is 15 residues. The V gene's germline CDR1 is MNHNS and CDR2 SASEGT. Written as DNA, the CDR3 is TGTGCCAGCGGAACACAGGGGCTGGGGGCCAACGTCCTGACTTTC. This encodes CASGTQGLGANVLTF.

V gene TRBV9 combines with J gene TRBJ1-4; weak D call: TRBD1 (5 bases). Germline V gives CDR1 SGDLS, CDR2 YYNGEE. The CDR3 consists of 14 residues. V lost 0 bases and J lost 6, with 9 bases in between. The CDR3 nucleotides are TGTGCCAGCAGCGTAGGGCAGGGTGATGAAAAACTGTTTTTT. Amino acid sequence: CASSVGQGDEKLFF.

CDR3 in amino acids: CASSLQGFSYEQYF. The CDR3 bases are TGTGCCAGCAGCTTACAGGGGTTTTCCTACGAGCAGTACTTC. The gene calls are TRBV5-6 and TRBJ2-7; TRBD1 aligns across 7 bases. Germline CDR1 reads SGHDT; CDR2 reads YYEEEE. V gave up 2 bases and J gave up 1 base; unmatched junction bases: 3. The CDR3 contains 14 residues.

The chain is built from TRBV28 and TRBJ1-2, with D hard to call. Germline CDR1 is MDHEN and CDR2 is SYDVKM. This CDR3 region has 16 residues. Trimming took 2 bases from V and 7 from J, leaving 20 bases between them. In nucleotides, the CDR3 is TGTGCCAGCAGTTTAGTCGGAGAGACCCACTTGGGTGGCTACACCTTC. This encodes CASSLVGETHLGGYTF.

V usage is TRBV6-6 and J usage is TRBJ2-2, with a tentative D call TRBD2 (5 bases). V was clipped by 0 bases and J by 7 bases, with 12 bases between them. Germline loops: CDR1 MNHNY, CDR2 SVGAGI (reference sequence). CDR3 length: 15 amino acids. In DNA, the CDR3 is TGTGCCAGCAGTTACTCCCAGAGGAGGTTCGGGGAGCTGTTTTTT. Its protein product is CASSYSQRRFGELFF.

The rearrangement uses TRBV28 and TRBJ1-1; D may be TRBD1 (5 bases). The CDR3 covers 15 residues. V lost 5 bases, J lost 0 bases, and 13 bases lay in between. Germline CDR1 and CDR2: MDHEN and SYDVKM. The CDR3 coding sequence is TGTGCCAGCAGTCCGAGCGGGGCTTTGAACACTGAAGCTTTCTTT. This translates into CASSPSGALNTEAFF.